This T cell receptor beta chain originates from a study of T cell repertoires in cytomegalovirus infection. V lost 2 bases and J lost 3, with 5 bases in between. Germline values: CDR1 SGHTA, CDR2 FQGNSA. This CDR3 has 13 residues. MiXCR, applied by TCRdb to the reads, yields one record per CDR3 protein. The table shows under 500,000 distinct CDR3 sequences, with roughly 42% occurring only once. This clonotype was seen at least ten times. Its antigen remains unidentified. Sequencing used cultured PBMCs, obtained from culture after CMV antigen stimulation. The chain employs TRBV7-2 and TRBJ1-5; D is undetermined. This sequence was found in a human donor in good health (CMV status not recorded). Some clones in this sample may be carry-over from other donors' samples. CDR3 region: CASSLWDNQPQHF. DNA of the CDR3: TGTGCCAGCAGCTTATGGGACAATCAGCCCCAGCATTTT.